These T cell receptor beta chains were read from a single sample in a study of blood T cells in healthy people across ages. Using its own MiXCR run on the 5' RACE reads, TCRdb lists one record per CDR3 protein. The sample includes roughly 930,000 distinct CDR3 sequences, roughly 48% seen only once; the top ten take roughly 12%. Input material: blood. The receptors shown here come from a man aged 25-45 years in good health. Both conserved end residues are part of each CDR3. D genes are given only for firm matches. Not all rows give a size; the values are once, few, many and, for expanded clones, a class.

CASSKCQTGPYGYTF TGTGCCAGCAGCAAATGTCAGACAGGTCCTTATGGCTACACCTTC - TRBJ1-2 - TRBV21-1
CASSPESADRPNYGYTF TGTGCCAGCAGCCCCGAATCGGCGGACAGGCCTAACTATGGCTACACCTTC - TRBJ1-2 TRBD1 TRBV3-1
CASSYSPISGANVLTF TGTGCCAGCAGTTACTCTCCGATCTCTGGGGCCAACGTCCTGACTTTC few TRBJ2-6 - TRBV6-6
CASSLETDYSYEQYF TGTGCCAGCAGCTTAGAGACGGATTATTCCTACGAGCAGTACTTC - TRBJ2-7 - TRBV7-9
CASSEWPGAEGYTF TGTGCCAGCAGTGAATGGCCGGGGGCTGAAGGCTACACCTTC - TRBJ1-2 - TRBV2
CASTFQTGLLAYEQYF TGTGCCAGCACATTCCAGACGGGACTATTGGCCTACGAGCAGTACTTC - TRBJ2-7 TRBD2 TRBV6-2/TRBV6-3
CASSLMSRFSDTQYF TGTGCCAGCAGCCTGATGTCTCGATTTTCAGATACGCAGTATTTT - TRBJ2-3 - TRBV7-2
CASRVVRDNSPLHF TGTGCCAGCAGGGTGGTGCGGGATAATTCACCCCTCCACTTT - TRBJ1-6 - TRBV7-2
CASRGDRLAHAQYF TGTGCCAGCAGGGGCGACCGACTCGCGCATGCGCAGTATTTT once TRBJ2-3 - TRBV2
CSARPGQGFGEQYF TGCAGTGCTAGACCGGGACAGGGATTTGGCGAGCAGTACTTC few TRBJ2-7 TRBD1 TRBV20-1
CASMAERATDTQYF TGCGCCAGCATGGCCGAAAGGGCCACAGATACGCAGTATTTT few TRBJ2-3 - TRBV10-2
CASSIVRGRGSEKLFF TGTGCCAGCAGCATAGTTAGGGGGCGCGGAAGTGAAAAACTGTTTTTT few TRBJ1-4 TRBD1 TRBV7-9
CASSLAGGLGTEAFF TGTGCCAGCAGCTTAGCGGGGGGGTTAGGGACTGAAGCTTTCTTT few TRBJ1-1 - TRBV7-9
CASSFSQGEAFF TGTGCCAGCAGTTTCTCACAGGGAGAAGCTTTCTTT - TRBJ1-1 - TRBV6-6
CAISSNDGNYGYTF TGTGCCATCAGCTCCAACGACGGGAACTATGGCTACACCTTC - TRBJ1-2 - TRBV10-3
CASSQEIAGGPTDTQYF TGCGCCAGCAGCCAAGAGATAGCGGGGGGGCCAACAGATACGCAGTATTTT many TRBJ2-3 TRBD2 TRBV4-3
CASSSNRDFSEAFF TGTGCCAGCTCATCTAACCGGGACTTTTCTGAAGCTTTCTTT few TRBJ1-1 - TRBV18
CASSSRQGVKTIQYF TGTGCCAGCAGCTCAAGACAGGGGGTCAAAACCATTCAGTACTTC - TRBJ2-4 TRBD1 TRBV11-2
CASREPARAEQYF TGTGCCAGCAGGGAGCCAGCTCGGGCCGAGCAGTACTTC - TRBJ2-7 - TRBV7-9
CSAMEGSGEKLFF TGCAGTGCTATGGAGGGGTCCGGTGAAAAACTGTTTTTT - TRBJ1-4 - TRBV20-1
CASSLRTYEEQYF TGCGCCAGCAGCCTCCGGACGTACGAGGAGCAGTACTTC - TRBJ2-5 - TRBV4-1
CASGYSGTSYEQYF TGTGCCAGCGGGTATTCGGGCACCTCCTACGAGCAGTACTTC few TRBJ2-7 - TRBV6-5
CASSLDRSLVNYGYTF TGTGCCAGCAGCTTAGATCGGTCCTTAGTCAACTATGGCTACACCTTC once TRBJ1-2 - TRBV7-8